The clone carrying this T cell receptor (beta chain) was found a few times. The antigen remains undetermined. This sample stems from a study of blood T cells in healthy people across ages. Notes on the study in general: Using unsorted PBMCs precluded a conclusive naive versus antigen-experienced comparison.

The second PCR ran roughly 6 to 11 cycles with a sample-barcoded 5' primer and J-beta primers. From the 5' RACE reads, TCRdb called clonotypes with MiXCR, one entry per CDR3 protein. The data hold about 780,000 distinct CDR3 sequences, with roughly 60% observed a single time. Germline V gives CDR1 SGDLS, CDR2 YYNGEE. This CDR3 region has 16 residues. V dropped 0 bases and J dropped 0 bases, with 7 bases sitting between them. The clonotype was recovered from a young man in good health. The sample comprised blood. This chain connects TRBV9 to TRBJ1-6, with D perhaps TRBD1 (5 bases). The CDR3 bases are TGTGCCAGCAGCGTAGGCAGGGACTCCTATAATTCACCCCTCCACTTT. Translating gives CASSVGRDSYNSPLHF.